The rows below give T cell receptor beta chains drawn from one sample of a study of shared clonotypes between healthy human individuals. The repertoire was sequenced with immunoSEQ multiplex PCR; TCRdb's copy has only in-frame clones and lacks some. The sample has roughly 2,300,000 clones, 92% seen once. The sample consisted of naive CD4+ T cells from PBMCs. All receptors come from a young man in good health. Some clones in this sample may be carry-over from other donors' samples. Each CDR3 is given without its conserved first and last residue. Fields, in order: V gene, clone size, CDR3 protein. Some rows have no size entry. The others give once, few or many, or a class for an expanded clone.

V gene: TRBV11-3; clone size: .; CDR3 protein: ASSSSGRSYNEQF
V gene: TRBV29-1; clone size: .; CDR3 protein: SAHSISRAMGGDSSYNEQF
V gene: TRBV28; clone size: .; CDR3 protein: ASSWGMAGGQPQH
V gene: TRBV7-2; clone size: .; CDR3 protein: ASSLALAGGPIDTQY
V gene: TRBV28; clone size: .; CDR3 protein: ASSTGTGFSPLH
V gene: TRBV5-1; clone size: once; CDR3 protein: ASETTGSDTQY
V gene: TRBV29-1; clone size: .; CDR3 protein: SSRRGMGHEQY
V gene: TRBV18; clone size: .; CDR3 protein: ASSPYQGVGYTEAF
V gene: TRBV10-1; clone size: .; CDR3 protein: ASSDGVTGELF
V gene: TRBV15; clone size: .; CDR3 protein: ATSRERPTSGQRNEQF
V gene: TRBV5-1; clone size: .; CDR3 protein: ASRLAGGGSYEQY
V gene: TRBV5-1; clone size: .; CDR3 protein: ASSLIFVGGDTEAF
V gene: TRBV5-1; clone size: .; CDR3 protein: ASSLVDLRTDTQY
V gene: TRBV11-2; clone size: .; CDR3 protein: ASSLSRAETQY
V gene: TRBV9; clone size: .; CDR3 protein: ASSPLGDTDTQY
V gene: TRBV27; clone size: .; CDR3 protein: ASRQTGTGAHATNEKLF
V gene: TRBV7-2; clone size: .; CDR3 protein: ASRRSSSYEQY
V gene: TRBV18; clone size: once; CDR3 protein: ASSPGLAADTQY
V gene: TRBV28; clone size: .; CDR3 protein: ASSSTGLAGEQY
V gene: TRBV6-5; clone size: .; CDR3 protein: ASRQPGTGNGYT
V gene: TRBV7-2; clone size: .; CDR3 protein: ASSFIVDRNTEAF
V gene: TRBV18; clone size: .; CDR3 protein: ASSPLAGDYNEQF